The T cell receptor (beta chain) described here comes from a study of control samples from healthy donors and cancer patients. V lost 0 bases to trimming and J lost 8 bases; unmatched junction nucleotides: 4. The CDR3 totals 15 residues. The germline gives CDR1 MGHRA, CDR2 YSYEKL. Sequencing used immunoSEQ multiplex PCR; TCRdb keeps in-frame clones, though not all of them. The top ten hold approximately 0.99% of the sample, which has more than 50,000 clones, roughly 95% seen once. This receptor was taken from a woman between 18 and 30 years old in good health. Sequencing was carried out using blood. The J gene is TRBJ2-1, the V gene TRBV4-1; the match to TRBD2 covers 10 bases. In DNA, the CDR3 is TGCGCCAGCAGCCAAGAGAGCGGGGGGGGTTATGAGCAGTTCTTC. It is translated as CASSQESGGGYEQFF.